These 22 T cell receptor beta chains came from one sample sequenced in a study of blood T cell repertoires in COVID-19. TCRdb's copy holds only in-frame clones and misses some; the assay was immunoSEQ multiplex PCR. Of about 97,000 clones detected, around 87% appear once; the ten largest clones hold about 16%. Sequencing input: peripheral blood. These receptors all stem from a human donor in a cohort sampled during active COVID-19.

V is TRBV9 and J is TRBJ1-2, with a weak D call TRBD1 (6 bases). Trimming removed 3 bases at V and 8 bases at J, with 11 bases between. CDR1 and CDR2 from the germline V gene are SGDLS and YYNGEE. The CDR3 runs to 12 residues. In DNA, the CDR3 is TGTGCCAGCAGCGAAGGGGGAATGGGCTACACCTTC. Encoded protein: CASSEGGMGYTF.

The chain couples TRBV6-5 to TRBJ1-5; 7 bases match TRBD1. Germline CDR1 MNHEY, CDR2 SVGAGI. V gave up 5 bases and J gave up 0 bases; unmatched junction bases: 4. CDR3 size: 15 residues. CDR3 DNA sequence: TGTGCCAGCAGTCAACAGGGGTTTAGCAATCAGCCCCAGCATTTT. Translating gives CASSQQGFSNQPQHF.

V is TRBV7-3 and J is TRBJ1-1, with D possibly being TRBD1 (6 bases). V gave up 1 base and J gave up 5 bases, with 8 bases separating them. Looked up from germline, CDR1 is SGHTA and CDR2 is FQGTGA. This CDR3 comprises 13 residues. CDR3 residues: CASSLNTGTEAFF. The CDR3 DNA reads TGTGCCAGCAGCTTAAATACAGGGACTGAAGCTTTCTTT.

The chain carries TRBV19 and TRBJ2-7; 7 nucleotides agree with TRBD2. Trimming took 1 base from V and 2 from J; bases not matched to a gene: 2. From germline, CDR1 is LNHDA and CDR2 SQIVND (reference sequence). This CDR3 has 14 amino acids. CDR3: CASSIGEGPYEQYF. Here the CDR3 DNA reads TGTGCCAGTAGTATAGGGGAGGGCCCCTACGAGCAGTACTTC.

The rearrangement links TRBV5-6 to TRBJ2-3, with D unclear. V was cut by 0 bases and J by 2 bases, with 10 bases left in between. CDR3 length: 15 residues. Germline V gene lookup returns CDR1 SGHDT and CDR2 YYEEEE. The CDR3 coding sequence is TGTGCCAGCAGCTTGGTAGTGGTAGCCACAGATACGCAGTATTTT. It translates to CASSLVVVATDTQYF.

The genes are TRBV6-5 and TRBJ2-2, with 9 bases matching TRBD1. The CDR3 is 14 amino acids. The germline CDR1 and CDR2 sequences are MNHEY and SVGAGI. J lost 6 bases, V lost 5 bases, and 4 bases had no gene match. The DNA for the CDR3 is TGTGCCAGCAGTCTACAGGGGGCTTCCGGGGAGCTGTTTTTT. Protein sequence: CASSLQGASGELFF.

The chain joins TRBV6-6 to TRBJ1-2, with no clear D. The CDR3 loop spans 14 amino acids. The germline CDR1 and CDR2 sequences are MNHNY and SVGAGI (reference sequence). The V gene lost 0 bases and the J gene lost 0 bases, with 5 bases spanning the gap. CDR3 protein: CASSYSRANYGYTF. The CDR3 nucleotides are TGTGCCAGCAGTTACTCGAGAGCTAACTATGGCTACACCTTC.

The rearrangement joins TRBV19 to TRBJ1-1; unclear D gene. V was pared by 3 bases and J by 1 base, with 9 bases between. The CDR3 loop spans 14 amino acids. CDR1 LNHDA and CDR2 SQIVND come from the germline V gene (reference sequence). This chain's CDR3 is CASSMGRWNTEAFF. CDR3 DNA: TGTGCCAGTAGTATGGGCAGGTGGAACACTGAAGCTTTCTTT.

CDR3 amino acids: CASSPDRGRTEAFF. The CDR3 DNA is TGTGCCAGCAGCCCGGACAGGGGACGCACTGAAGCTTTCTTT. This chain uses TRBV9 with TRBJ1-1, with 9 bases matching TRBD1. Per the germline V gene, CDR1 is SGDLS and CDR2 is YYNGEE. J lost 4 bases, V lost 4 bases, and 5 bases had no gene match. This CDR3 is built from 14 residues. The variable domain in full, with the rest retrieved from reference TRBV9 and TRBJ1-1, is DSGVTQTPKHLITATGQRVTLRCSPRSGDLSVYWYQQSLDQGLQFLIQYYNGEERAKGNILERFSAQQFPDLHSELNLSSLELGDSALYFCASSPDRGRTEAFFGQGTRLTVV.

Here the CDR3 reads CASSLGGGSYEQYF. DNA for the CDR3: TGTGCCAGCAGCTTAGGCGGGGGGTCGTACGAGCAGTACTTC. The chain carries TRBV11-2 and TRBJ2-7; TRBD2 matches at 8 bases. Germline lookup yields CDR1 SGHAT and CDR2 FQNNGV. V lost 1 base to trimming and J lost 4 bases; unmatched junction nucleotides: 3. This CDR3 spans 14 amino acids.

The V and J genes are TRBV30 and TRBJ2-3, with a tentative D call TRBD2 (7 bases). The length of the CDR3 is 13 residues. Germline lookup yields CDR1 GTSNPN and CDR2 SVGIG (reference sequence). Trimming removed 4 bases at V and 7 bases at J, with 15 bases between. The CDR3 spells CAWNRGAVYTQYF. CDR3 sequence (DNA): TGTGCCTGGAATCGGGGGGCGGTGTATACGCAGTATTTT.

In DNA, the CDR3 is TGTGCCAGCTCACCACTCCCTGCCGGGACAACGGGCGATACGCAGTATTTT. Protein product: CASSPLPAGTTGDTQYF. V and J are TRBV18 and TRBJ2-3; a weak D match, TRBD1 (6 bases). Between the trimmed V and J ends, which lost 1 base and 6 bases, there was a span of 20 bases. This CDR3 has 17 residues. Per germline, CDR1 KGHSH and CDR2 LQKENI.

The chain is built from TRBV9 and TRBJ2-5; 8 bases align to TRBD2. The J segment lost 5 bases and the V segment lost 0 bases, leaving 6 bases of the junction unmatched. This CDR3 has 15 amino acids. Germline V gives CDR1 SGDLS, CDR2 YYNGEE. The CDR3 bases are TGTGCCAGCAGCGTAGGCCCGGGACTAGAGGAGACCCAGTACTTC. Amino acid sequence: CASSVGPGLEETQYF.

This chain links TRBV5-5 with TRBJ1-2; D not certain. Trimming removed 3 bases from V and 2 bases from J, with 14 bases in between. The CDR3 has 15 amino acids. CDR1 and CDR2 (germline): SGHKS, YYEKEE (reference sequence). The CDR3 loop is CASSSPREGNYGYTF. The CDR3 DNA follows: TGTGCCAGCAGCTCCCCACGGGAAGGAAACTATGGCTACACCTTC. The whole variable domain, remainder taken from reference TRBV5-5 and TRBJ1-2, is DAGVTQSPTHLIKTRGQQVTLRCSPISGHKSVSWYQQVLGQGPQFIFQYYEKEERGRGNFPDRFSARQFPNYSSELNVNALLLGDSALYLCASSSPREGNYGYTFGSGTRLTVV.

The genes are TRBV3-1 (or the pseudogene TRBV3-2) and TRBJ1-2; 10 nucleotides match TRBD1. This CDR3 has 16 amino acids. V was clipped by 4 bases and J by 6 bases; unmatched bases: 11. The germline V gene encodes CDR1 LGHDT and CDR2 YNNKEL (reference sequence). CDR3: CASSRADRGQRNGYTF. The CDR3 DNA sequence: TGTGCCAGCAGCCGGGCAGACAGGGGGCAACGTAATGGCTACACCTTC.

The J gene is TRBJ1-1, the V gene TRBV6-5; perhaps TRBD1 as D (5 bases). CDR1 is MNHEY and CDR2 is SVGAGI in the germline V gene. Trimming pared 7 bases from V and 5 bases from J, leaving 17 bases between. The CDR3 sequence is 14 residues long. CDR3: CASNLGGFRTEAFF. The DNA of the CDR3 is TGTGCCAGCAACCTCGGGGGGTTTAGGACTGAAGCTTTCTTT.

This sequence joins TRBV2 and TRBJ1-2; D not certain. The CDR3 runs 11 residues. V gave up 7 bases and J gave up 7 bases, with 10 bases separating them. CDR1 and CDR2 from the germline V gene are SNHLY and FYNNEI. The CDR3, as DNA: TGTGCCAGCACGGCGGGAGGTGGCTACACCTTC. This codes for CASTAGGGYTF.

The J gene is TRBJ1-2, the V gene TRBV27, with 8 bases that match TRBD1. After removal of 6 bases from V and 4 bases from J, the junction contained 4 bases not matched to a gene. The CDR3 totals 13 residues. Looked up from germline, CDR1 is MNHEY and CDR2 is SMNVEV (reference sequence). The CDR3 protein is CASRQGASYGYTF. The CDR3 nucleotides read TGTGCCAGCAGGCAGGGGGCCAGCTATGGCTACACCTTC.

The V and J genes are TRBV18 and TRBJ1-2; weak D call: TRBD1 (6 bases). Deletions cut 2 bases from V and 2 bases from J, with 9 bases between. Germline CDR1 reads KGHSH; CDR2 reads LQKENI. The CDR3 is 14 amino acids. Written as DNA, the CDR3 is TGTGCCAGCTCACCAAACAGGGCCAACTATGGCTACACCTTC. Its protein is CASSPNRANYGYTF. Full variable domain (outside the CDR3, taken from reference TRBV18 and TRBJ1-2): NAGVMQNPRHLVRRRGQEARLRCSPMKGHSHVYWYRQLPEEGLKFMVYLQKENIIDESGMPKERFSAEFPKEGPSILRIQQVVRGDSAAYFCASSPNRANYGYTFGSGTRLTVV.

Written as DNA, the CDR3 is TGTGCCAGCAGCTCCAAGACAGGTACCTACGAGCAGTACTTC. It encodes CASSSKTGTYEQYF. The J gene is TRBJ2-7, the V gene TRBV7-2; tentatively, D is TRBD1 (6 bases). Germline CDR1 SGHTA, CDR2 FQGNSA. Between the trimmed V and J ends, which lost 4 bases and 2 bases, there was a span of 12 bases. The CDR3 consists of 14 residues.

V and J are TRBV13 and TRBJ2-2; tentative D call: TRBD2 (6 bases). Germline assignment: CDR1 PRHDT and CDR2 FYEKMQ (reference sequence). The CDR3 spans 16 residues. Trimming left V 1 base short and J 5 bases short, with 14 bases between. CDR3 residues: CASSLEEGRGTGELFF. CDR3 in DNA: TGTGCCAGCAGCTTAGAGGAGGGGCGAGGAACCGGGGAGCTGTTTTTT.

This clone was observed once. The rearrangement links TRBV5-6 to TRBJ1-1; perhaps TRBD1 as D (5 bases). CDR1 is SGHDT, CDR2 YYEEEE, per germline. V shed 3 bases and J shed 10 bases, with 13 bases lying between them. The CDR3 has 12 residues. In DNA, the CDR3 is TGTGCCAGCAGCTGGGGGACTGGTGGAGCTTTCTTT. Protein product: CASSWGTGGAFF. Complete variable domain (other parts from reference TRBV5-6 and TRBJ1-1): DAGVTQSPTHLIKTRGQQVTLRCSPKSGHDTVSWYQQALGQGPQFIFQYYEEEERQRGNFPDRFSGHQFPNYSSELNVNALLLGDSALYLCASSWGTGGAFFGQGTRLTVV.